The 24 T cell receptor beta chains presented below share a single source sample, sequenced in a study of shared clonotypes between healthy human individuals. TCRdb's copy holds only in-frame clones and misses some; the assay was immunoSEQ multiplex PCR. The table includes more than 1,200,000 clones, about 98.5% detected once. Sequencing was performed on naive CD4+ T cells sorted from blood. The sample's subset: CD45RA+ positively selected. The receptor set was obtained from a man aged 25-45 years in good health.

The V call is TRBV28, the J call TRBJ2-7, with 7 positions matching TRBD2. With V trimmed by 5 bases and J by 3 bases, 7 bases remained unmatched. This CDR3 is 14 amino acids long. CDR1 and CDR2 from the germline V gene are MDHEN and SYDVKM. This CDR3 reads CASSLDAGVYEQYF. CDR3 coding DNA: TGTGCCAGCAGTCTCGACGCGGGGGTCTACGAGCAGTACTTC. Variable domain in full (rest from reference TRBV28 and TRBJ2-7): DVKVTQSSRYLVKRTGEKVFLECVQDMDHENMFWYRQDPGLGLRLIYFSYDVKMKEKGDIPEGYSVSREKKERFSLILESASTNQTSMYLCASSLDAGVYEQYFGPGTRLTVT.

This chain connects TRBV6-1 to TRBJ2-7, with unresolved D. CDR1 is MNHNS and CDR2 is SASEGT in the germline V gene. CDR3 size: 15 residues. Trimming removed 2 bases at V and 1 base at J, with 12 bases between. The CDR3 coding sequence is TGTGCCAGCAGTGAATTTGGGCAGGCTTCCTACGAGCAGTACTTC. It codes for CASSEFGQASYEQYF.

The chain joins TRBV11-3 to TRBJ1-1; D may be TRBD1 (5 bases). V gave up 2 bases and J gave up 0 bases, with 19 bases separating them. The germline V gene encodes CDR1 SGHNT and CDR2 YENEEA. This CDR3 is built from 18 residues. The CDR3 nucleotides are TGTGCCAGCAGCTTATTGTCAGGGAGGTTAGCTGTGAACACTGAAGCTTTCTTT. Its translation: CASSLLSGRLAVNTEAFF.

In DNA form, the CDR3 reads TGTGCCAGCAGCTTTTATGTCGGAGGGGAGGGTGGCTACACCTTC. The encoded protein is CASSFYVGGEGGYTF. This rearrangement joins TRBV7-2 to TRBJ1-2; TRBD1 might be the D (5 bases). V dropped 3 bases and J dropped 7 bases, with 18 bases sitting between them. The CDR3 is 15 residues long. Germline V gene data show CDR1 as SGHTA and CDR2 as FQGNSA.

The genes are TRBV5-1 and TRBJ2-7, with D tentatively TRBD1 (6 bases). Trimming stripped 4 bases from V and 2 bases from J, with 7 bases between. The CDR3 runs to 12 residues. Per germline, CDR1 SGHRS and CDR2 YFSETQ. The CDR3 sequence: CASSGQTYEQYF. DNA for the CDR3: TGCGCCAGCAGCGGACAGACCTACGAGCAGTACTTC.

The chain recombines TRBV11-2 with TRBJ1-1, with no clear D. Trimming removed 2 bases at V and 3 bases at J, with 10 bases between. This CDR3 comprises 14 residues. CDR1 and CDR2 (germline): SGHAT, FQNNGV. In DNA, the CDR3 is TGTGCCAGCAGCTTATATCAGGAGGACACTGAAGCTTTCTTT. This sequence encodes CASSLYQEDTEAFF.

The V and J genes are TRBV28 and TRBJ1-2; D unresolved. Trimming took off 5 bases at V and 3 bases at J, with 10 bases between the two ends. The CDR3 has 13 residues. Germline CDR1 reads MDHEN; CDR2 reads SYDVKM. CDR3 sequence (DNA): TGTGCCAGCAGTACCCTCGGGGACTATGGCTACACCTTC. Translated: CASSTLGDYGYTF.

This rearrangement joins TRBV13 to TRBJ1-3, with 7 bases that match TRBD1. V shed 4 bases, J shed 3 bases, and the junction held 3 bases outside the gene matches. Germline lookup yields CDR1 PRHDT and CDR2 FYEKMQ (reference sequence). CDR3 length: 14 residues. As DNA, the CDR3 is TGTGCCAGCAGCTACAGGGGAGATGGAAACACCATATATTTT. It yields the protein CASSYRGDGNTIYF.

The J gene is TRBJ1-5, the V gene TRBV28; weak D call: TRBD1 (6 bases). This CDR3 comprises 16 residues. The V end lost 4 bases, the J end lost 2 bases, and 15 bases lay between the germline ends. Per germline, CDR1 MDHEN and CDR2 SYDVKM. The CDR3 DNA reads TGTGCCAGCAGTTATCCCTTCGGGGGCCGCAATCAGCCCCAGCATTTT. As protein: CASSYPFGGRNQPQHF. Variable domain in full (rest from reference TRBV28 and TRBJ1-5): DVKVTQSSRYLVKRTGEKVFLECVQDMDHENMFWYRQDPGLGLRLIYFSYDVKMKEKGDIPEGYSVSREKKERFSLILESASTNQTSMYLCASSYPFGGRNQPQHFGDGTRLSIL.

The chain combines TRBV5-5 with TRBJ2-3; 14 nucleotides line up with TRBD2. V lost 0 bases, J lost 5 bases, and 5 bases stayed unmatched. The CDR3 extends over 17 amino acids. CDR1 is SGHKS and CDR2 is YYEKEE in the germline V gene (reference sequence). CDR3 sequence reads: CASSLGGLAGAGDTQYF. CDR3 bases: TGTGCCAGCAGCTTGGGGGGACTAGCGGGAGCGGGAGATACGCAGTATTTT.

Of note for this clone: The sample holds other DNA sequences that translate to the same CDR3. The gene calls are TRBV7-9 and TRBJ1-4; D ambiguous. Per the germline V gene, CDR1 is SEHNR and CDR2 is FQNEAQ (reference sequence). The CDR3 consists of 13 residues. Trimming took off 6 bases at V and 5 bases at J, with 10 bases between the two ends. This CDR3 reads CASSRGPNEKLFF. For the CDR3, the DNA is TGTGCCAGCAGTCGAGGGCCGAATGAAAAACTGTTTTTT.

In its sample, this clone was seen once. In the same sample, other DNA sequences code for this CDR3. V gene TRBV5-1 combines with J gene TRBJ2-1; D is possibly TRBD2 (6 bases). The CDR3 is made up of 12 amino acids. With 2 bases removed from V and 8 bases from J, the gap between germline ends came to 8 bases. In germline, CDR1 is SGHRS, CDR2 YFSETQ. The CDR3 protein is CASSFPGDEQFF. CDR3 bases: TGCGCCAGCAGCTTTCCGGGGGATGAGCAGTTCTTC.

This clone was detected once. The chain links TRBV21-1 to TRBJ2-7; the DNA was not used to check the table's D call, TRBD1. TRBV21-1 is reported as a pseudogene. This CDR3 comprises 13 residues. The CDR3 here is CASSTGGDYEQYF. The CDR3 region has the DNA TGTGCCAGCAGCACAGGGGGCGACTACGAGCAGTACTTC.

Details on this clone: Different DNA sequences within this sample yield the same CDR3. CDR3 protein: CASSLALGNQETQYF. Written as DNA, the CDR3 is TGCGCCAGCAGCTTGGCCTTAGGTAACCAAGAGACCCAGTACTTC. The chain recombines TRBV5-1 with TRBJ2-5; D unresolved. The V gene lost 0 bases and the J gene lost 0 bases, with 9 bases spanning the gap. From germline, CDR1 is SGHRS and CDR2 YFSETQ. This CDR3 region has 15 residues.

The genes are TRBV27 and TRBJ2-7, with a tentative D call TRBD1 (5 bases). Germline CDR1 and CDR2: MNHEY and SMNVEV (reference sequence). CDR3 size: 13 residues. With 4 bases removed from V and 4 bases from J, the gap between germline ends came to 11 bases. The CDR3 bases are TGTGCCAGCAGTTCGTTAGGGGCATACGAGCAGTACTTC. As protein: CASSSLGAYEQYF.

In DNA form, the CDR3 reads TGTGCCAGCAGTTCGGGATGGGGACAGATAGATAAGCCCCAGCATTTT. Amino acids: CASSSGWGQIDKPQHF. The V gene is TRBV28, the J gene TRBJ1-5; TRBD1 agrees at 7 bases. CDR3 length equals 16 residues. V was clipped by 4 bases and J by 8 bases; unmatched bases: 14. CDR1 MDHEN and CDR2 SYDVKM come from the germline V gene.

V and J are TRBV7-2 and TRBJ1-3; 7 bases match TRBD1. CDR3 size: 15 residues. The trim removed 5 bases at V and 0 bases at J, leaving 4 bases unmatched. Per germline, CDR1 SGHTA and CDR2 FQGNSA. CDR3 amino acids: CASSPDRSSGNTIYF. DNA for the CDR3: TGTGCCAGCAGCCCGGACAGGAGCTCTGGAAACACCATATATTTT.

Points on this clone: The sample holds other DNA sequences that translate to the same CDR3. V is TRBV6-5 and J is TRBJ2-7; 9 positions agree with TRBD1. The CDR3 totals 13 residues. V lost 5 bases to trimming and J lost 4 bases; unmatched junction nucleotides: 3. Germline V gene data show CDR1 as MNHEY and CDR2 as SVGAGI. CDR3: CASSLDRGYEQYF. CDR3 DNA: TGTGCCAGCAGTCTGGACAGGGGTTACGAGCAGTACTTC.

The CDR3 sequence: CASSYFGESDTQYF. As DNA, the CDR3 is TGTGCCAGTAGTTACTTTGGGGAATCAGATACGCAGTATTTT. This chain connects TRBV19 to TRBJ2-3; D gene uncertain. Trimming removed 5 bases from V and 4 bases from J, with 13 bases in between. CDR1 LNHDA and CDR2 SQIVND come from the germline V gene (reference sequence). The CDR3 is 14 residues long.

The chain has TRBV10-3 and TRBJ1-1; D is possibly TRBD1 (5 bases). Trimming took off 4 bases at V and 4 bases at J, with 13 bases between the two ends. Per the germline V gene, CDR1 is ENHRY and CDR2 is SYGVKD. The CDR3 contains 14 residues. This CDR3 is CAISAGQRGTEAFF. The CDR3 DNA sequence: TGTGCCATCAGTGCGGGGCAGAGGGGCACTGAAGCTTTCTTT.

J is TRBJ2-5 and V is TRBV27; either TRBD1 or TRBD2 may fit D (5 bases each). Germline loops: CDR1 MNHEY, CDR2 SMNVEV (reference sequence). The V and J ends lost 2 bases and 6 bases respectively, with 13 bases between them. The CDR3 is made up of 14 amino acids. CDR3 coding DNA: TGTGCCAGCAGTTTAGACGGGGCTGGGAAGACCCAGTACTTC. It translates to CASSLDGAGKTQYF.

The J gene is TRBJ2-1, the V gene TRBV2; D tentatively reads TRBD1 or TRBD2 (5 bases each). Germline CDR1 is SNHLY and CDR2 is FYNNEI. V lost 3 bases to trimming and J lost 10 bases, with 16 bases between them. The CDR3 consists of 14 residues. The CDR3 nucleotides read TGTGCCAGCAGTGAGACGGCCGGGACGGGGGAGCAGTTCTTC. Translating it yields CASSETAGTGEQFF. Combining the CDR3 with reference TRBV2 and TRBJ2-1 gives the whole variable domain EPEVTQTPSHQVTQMGQEVILRCVPISNHLYFYWYRQILGQKVEFLVSFYNNEISEKSEIFDDQFSVERPDGSNFTLKIRSTKLEDSAMYFCASSETAGTGEQFFGPGTRLTVL.

The rearrangement links TRBV5-1 to TRBJ1-4; 7 bases line up with TRBD1. Germline V gene lookup returns CDR1 SGHRS and CDR2 YFSETQ. This CDR3 has 15 amino acids. The ends lost 7 bases at V and 4 bases at J; junction bases unmatched: 10. The CDR3 bases are TGCGCCAGCTCCCAAACAGGGGCCCGTAATGAAAAACTGTTTTTT. It codes for CASSQTGARNEKLFF. The variable domain in full, with the rest retrieved from reference TRBV5-1 and TRBJ1-4, is KAGVTQTPRYLIKTRGQQVTLSCSPISGHRSVSWYQQTPGQGLQFLFEYFSETQRNKGNFPGRFSGRQFSNSRSEMNVSTLELGDSALYLCASSQTGARNEKLFFGSGTQLSVL.

This clone has just one count. CDR3 in amino acids: CASTPRGTGFVYSNQPQHF. DNA of the CDR3: TGTGCCAGTACCCCCCGCGGGACAGGATTCGTCTATAGCAATCAGCCCCAGCATTTT. The chain is built from TRBV19 and TRBJ1-5, with TRBD1 identical over 8 bases. CDR1 and CDR2 from the germline V gene are LNHDA and SQIVND (reference sequence). The CDR3 runs 19 residues. After removal of 7 bases from V and 0 bases from J, the junction contained 17 bases not matched to a gene.